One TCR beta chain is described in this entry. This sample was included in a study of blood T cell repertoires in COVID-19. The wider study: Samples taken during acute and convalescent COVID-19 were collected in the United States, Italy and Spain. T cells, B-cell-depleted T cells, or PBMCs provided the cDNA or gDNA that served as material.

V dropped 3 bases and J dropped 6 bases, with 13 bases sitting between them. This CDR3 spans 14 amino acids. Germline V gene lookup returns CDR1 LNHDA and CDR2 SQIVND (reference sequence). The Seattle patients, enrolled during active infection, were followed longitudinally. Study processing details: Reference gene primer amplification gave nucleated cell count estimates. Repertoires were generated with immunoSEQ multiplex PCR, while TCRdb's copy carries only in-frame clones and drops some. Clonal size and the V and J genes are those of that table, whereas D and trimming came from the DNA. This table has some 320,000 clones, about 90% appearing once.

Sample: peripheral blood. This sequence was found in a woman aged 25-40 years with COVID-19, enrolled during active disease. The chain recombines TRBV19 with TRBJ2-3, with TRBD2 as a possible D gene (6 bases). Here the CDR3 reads CASSISEGLDTQYF. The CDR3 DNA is TGTGCCAGTAGTATTTCGGAGGGTTTGGATACGCAGTATTTT.